This is a list of T cell receptor beta chains from one sample in a study of spatial heterogeneity in lung cancer. TCRdb re-called the 5' RACE reads with MiXCR, one entry per CDR3 protein. Of about 9,500 distinct CDR3 sequences listed, about 9.3% are singletons. Material: lung tumor tissue, obtained at surgery. These receptors originate from a female donor with early-stage non-small cell lung cancer. Each CDR3 is given with its conserved first and last residue. D genes are given only for firm matches. Clone size is not always given. Where it is, it says once, few, many or a class for expanded clones.

d_call	v_call	clone_size	j_call	cdr3_nt	cdr3_aa
-	TRBV6-1	many	TRBJ2-3	TGTGCCAGCAGGTGGGGGGCCGTCGCAGATACGCAGTATTTT	CASRWGAVADTQYF
-	TRBV12-3/TRBV12-4	medium-sized	TRBJ1-1	TGTGCCAGCAGTTTCATAGGGGGATCTGAAGCTTTCTTT	CASSFIGGSEAFF
-	TRBV30	many	TRBJ2-7	TGTGCCTGGAGTACCCCAGCGTACGAGCAGTACTTC	CAWSTPAYEQYF
-	TRBV24-1	-	TRBJ2-3	TGTGCCACCAGTGGGGCAGGGGGCACAGATACGCAGTATTTT	CATSGAGGTDTQYF
-	TRBV11-2	medium-sized	TRBJ1-4	TGTGCCAGCAGCTTAGTGGCAGGGCCAGAAAAACTGTTTTTT	CASSLVAGPEKLFF
-	TRBV7-6	-	TRBJ2-3	TGTGCCAGCAGCTTAGGGCAGACAGATACGCAGTATTTT	CASSLGQTDTQYF
TRBD1	TRBV29-1	many	TRBJ2-5	TGCAGCGCTCACGCCGGGACAGGGGAAGAGACCCAGTACTTC	CSAHAGTGEETQYF
-	TRBV28	-	TRBJ2-1	TGTGCCAGCAGTCCGCAGGACAAACCTTACAATGAGCAGTTCTTC	CASSPQDKPYNEQFF
-	TRBV11-2	many	TRBJ1-4	TGTGCCAGCAGCTTACAAGGGGGTCGATGGGAAAAACTGTTTTTT	CASSLQGGRWEKLFF
TRBD1	TRBV6-2/TRBV6-3	many	TRBJ1-1	TGTGCCAGCAGTTCCCCCGGGACAGGGCCGGACACTGAAGCTTTCTTT	CASSSPGTGPDTEAFF
TRBD1	TRBV7-9	-	TRBJ1-5	TGTGCCAGCAGCTTAGAGGGGGCTAATCAGCCCCAGCATTTT	CASSLEGANQPQHF
TRBD1	TRBV18	many	TRBJ2-7	TGTGCCAGCTCATCGGGACAGGGGGCGCGATGGCAGTACTTC	CASSSGQGARWQYF
TRBD1	TRBV2	-	TRBJ2-7	TGTGCCAGCACGCAGGGGGCTGACTACGAGCAGTACTTC	CASTQGADYEQYF
TRBD1	TRBV18	-	TRBJ1-1	TGTGCCAGCTCACGTAGGGGGCCCCAGATGAACACTGAAGCTTTCTTT	CASSRRGPQMNTEAFF
-	TRBV30	few	TRBJ2-5	TGTGCCTGGAGTGTACGATGGCGGGAGACCCAGTACTTC	CAWSVRWRETQYF
TRBD1	TRBV11-1	many	TRBJ2-2	TGTGCCACCATTCCGGGACAGTCGAACACCGGGGAGCTGTTTTTT	CATIPGQSNTGELFF
-	TRBV10-3	-	TRBJ1-1	TGTGCCATCAGTGAGTCAACAGGGTTGACTGAAGCTTTCTTT	CAISESTGLTEAFF
-	TRBV7-8	medium-sized	TRBJ2-7	TGTGCCAGCAGCTTACGCCCGGCAGGGTCATCCTACGAGCAGTACTTC	CASSLRPAGSSYEQYF
-	TRBV6-6	many	TRBJ1-6	TGTGCCAGCAGTAAGGGTAGGGGTTTATTGAATTCACCCCTCCACTTT	CASSKGRGLLNSPLHF